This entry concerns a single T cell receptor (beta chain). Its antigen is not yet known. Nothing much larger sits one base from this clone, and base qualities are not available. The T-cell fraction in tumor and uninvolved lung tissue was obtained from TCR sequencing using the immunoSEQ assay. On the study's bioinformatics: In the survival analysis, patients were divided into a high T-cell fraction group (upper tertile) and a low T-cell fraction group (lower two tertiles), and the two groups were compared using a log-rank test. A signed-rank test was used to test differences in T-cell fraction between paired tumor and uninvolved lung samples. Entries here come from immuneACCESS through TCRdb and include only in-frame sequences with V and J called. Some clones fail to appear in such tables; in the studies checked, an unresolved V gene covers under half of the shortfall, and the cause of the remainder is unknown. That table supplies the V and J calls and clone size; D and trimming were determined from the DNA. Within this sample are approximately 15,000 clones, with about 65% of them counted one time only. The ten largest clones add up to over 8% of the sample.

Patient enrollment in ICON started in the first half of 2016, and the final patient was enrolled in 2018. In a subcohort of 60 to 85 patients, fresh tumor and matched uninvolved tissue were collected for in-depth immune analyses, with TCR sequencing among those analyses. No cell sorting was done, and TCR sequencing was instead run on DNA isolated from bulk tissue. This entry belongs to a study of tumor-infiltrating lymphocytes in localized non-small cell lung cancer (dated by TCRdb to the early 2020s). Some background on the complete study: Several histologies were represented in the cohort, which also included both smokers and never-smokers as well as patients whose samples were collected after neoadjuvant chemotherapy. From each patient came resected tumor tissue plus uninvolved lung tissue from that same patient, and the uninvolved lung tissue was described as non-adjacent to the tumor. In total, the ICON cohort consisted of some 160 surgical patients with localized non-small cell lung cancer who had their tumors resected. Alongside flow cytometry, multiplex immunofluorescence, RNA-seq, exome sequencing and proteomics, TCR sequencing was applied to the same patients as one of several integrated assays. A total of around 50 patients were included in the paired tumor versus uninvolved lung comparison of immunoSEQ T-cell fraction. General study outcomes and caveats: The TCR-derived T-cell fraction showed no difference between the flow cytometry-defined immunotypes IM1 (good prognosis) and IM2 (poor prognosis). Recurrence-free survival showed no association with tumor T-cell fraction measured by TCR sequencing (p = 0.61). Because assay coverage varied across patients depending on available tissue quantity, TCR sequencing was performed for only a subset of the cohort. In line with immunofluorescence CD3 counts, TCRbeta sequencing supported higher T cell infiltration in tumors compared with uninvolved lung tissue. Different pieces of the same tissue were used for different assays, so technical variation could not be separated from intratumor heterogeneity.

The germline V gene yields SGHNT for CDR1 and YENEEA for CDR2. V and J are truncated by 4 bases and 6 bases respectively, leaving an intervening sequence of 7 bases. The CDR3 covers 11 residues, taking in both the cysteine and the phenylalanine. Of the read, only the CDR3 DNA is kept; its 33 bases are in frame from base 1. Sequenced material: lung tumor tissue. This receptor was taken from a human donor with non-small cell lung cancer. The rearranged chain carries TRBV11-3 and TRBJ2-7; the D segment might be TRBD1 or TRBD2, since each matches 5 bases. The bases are TGTGCCAGCAGCTCGGGACGCGAGCAGTACTTC. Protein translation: CASSSGREQYF.